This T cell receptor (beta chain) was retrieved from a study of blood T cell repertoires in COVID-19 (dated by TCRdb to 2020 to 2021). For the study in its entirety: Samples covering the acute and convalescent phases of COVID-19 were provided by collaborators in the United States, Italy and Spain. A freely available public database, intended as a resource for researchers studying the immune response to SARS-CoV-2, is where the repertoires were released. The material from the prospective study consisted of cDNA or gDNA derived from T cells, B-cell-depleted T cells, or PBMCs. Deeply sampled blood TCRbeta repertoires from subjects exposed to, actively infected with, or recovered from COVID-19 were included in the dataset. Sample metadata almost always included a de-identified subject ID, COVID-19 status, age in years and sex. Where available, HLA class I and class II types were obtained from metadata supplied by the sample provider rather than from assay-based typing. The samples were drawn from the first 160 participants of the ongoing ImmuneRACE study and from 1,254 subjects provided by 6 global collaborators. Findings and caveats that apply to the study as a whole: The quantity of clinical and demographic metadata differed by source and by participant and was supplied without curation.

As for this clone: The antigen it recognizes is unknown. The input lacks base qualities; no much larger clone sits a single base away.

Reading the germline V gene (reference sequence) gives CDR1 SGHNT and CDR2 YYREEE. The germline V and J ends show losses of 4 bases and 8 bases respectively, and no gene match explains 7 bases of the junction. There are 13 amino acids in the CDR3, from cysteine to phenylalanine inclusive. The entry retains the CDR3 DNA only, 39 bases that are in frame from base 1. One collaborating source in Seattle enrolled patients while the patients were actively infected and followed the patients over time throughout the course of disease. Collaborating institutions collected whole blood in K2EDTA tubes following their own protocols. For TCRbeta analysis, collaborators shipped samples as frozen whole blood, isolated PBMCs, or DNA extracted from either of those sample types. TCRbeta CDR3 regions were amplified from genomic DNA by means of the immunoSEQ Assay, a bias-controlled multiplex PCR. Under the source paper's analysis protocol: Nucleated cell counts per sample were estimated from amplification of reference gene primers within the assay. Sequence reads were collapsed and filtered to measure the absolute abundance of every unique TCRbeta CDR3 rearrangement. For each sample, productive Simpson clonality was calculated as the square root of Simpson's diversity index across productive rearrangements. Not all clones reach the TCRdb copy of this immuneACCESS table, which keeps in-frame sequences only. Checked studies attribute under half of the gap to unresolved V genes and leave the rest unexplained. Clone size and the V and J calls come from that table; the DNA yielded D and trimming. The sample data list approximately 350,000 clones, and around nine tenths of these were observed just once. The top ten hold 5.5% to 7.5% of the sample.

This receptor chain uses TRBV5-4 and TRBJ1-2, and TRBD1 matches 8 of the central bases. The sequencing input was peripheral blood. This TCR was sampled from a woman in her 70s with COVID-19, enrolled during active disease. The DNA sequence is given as TGTGCCAGCAGCAGCCGGACAGGGCGGGGCTACACCTTC. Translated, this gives CASSSRTGRGYTF.